Sequencing of this T cell receptor beta chain was carried out in a study of blood T cell repertoires in COVID-19. At the level of the study: Acute and convalescent COVID-19 specimens originated in the United States, Italy and Spain.

Per the germline V gene, CDR1 is SEHNR and CDR2 is FQNEAQ (reference sequence). J gave up 4 bases and V 7 bases, and 9 bases lay outside the gene matches. The CDR3 is made up of 15 amino acids. Original methodology: Nucleated cell counts were estimated from reference gene primer amplification. The protocol was immunoSEQ multiplex PCR, while the TCRdb copy is restricted to in-frame clones and leaves out a portion. That table is the source of V, J and clone size, and D and trimming were worked out from the DNA. This sample has 90,000 to 120,000 clones, with roughly 91% found just once. The rearrangement joins TRBV7-9 to TRBJ1-5, with 8 bases aligning to TRBD1. This TCR came from a human donor in a cohort sampled during active COVID-19. Sequencing input: peripheral blood. For the CDR3, the DNA is TGTGCCAGCACCAAAGGACAGGGTGGTAATCAGCCCCAGCATTTT. This sequence encodes CASTKGQGGNQPQHF. Together with reference TRBV7-9 and TRBJ1-5, the CDR3 gives the full variable domain: DTGVSQNPRHKITKRGQNVTFRCDPISEHNRLYWYRQTLGQGPEFLTYFQNEAQLEKSRLLSDRFSAERPKGSFSTLEIQRTEQGDSAMYLCASTKGQGGNQPQHFGDGTRLSIL.